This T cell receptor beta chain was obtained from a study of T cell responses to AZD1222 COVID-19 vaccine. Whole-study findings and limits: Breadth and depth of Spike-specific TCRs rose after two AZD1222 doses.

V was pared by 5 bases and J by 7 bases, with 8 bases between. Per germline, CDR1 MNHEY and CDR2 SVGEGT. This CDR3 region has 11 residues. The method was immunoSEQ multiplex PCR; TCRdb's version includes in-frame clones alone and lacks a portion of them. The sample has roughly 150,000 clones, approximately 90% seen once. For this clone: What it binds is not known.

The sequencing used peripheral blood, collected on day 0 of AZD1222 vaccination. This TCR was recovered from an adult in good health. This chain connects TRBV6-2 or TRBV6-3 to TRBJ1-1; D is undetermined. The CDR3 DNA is TGTGCCAGCAGTCGAAATCGTGAAGCTTTCTTT. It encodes CASSRNREAFF.